One and the same sample provided the 12 T cell receptor beta chains below, sequenced in a study of CD8+ T cells in alopecia areata. RNA was extracted and reverse transcribed into cDNA as the sequencing template. Method: immunoSEQ multiplex PCR; TCRdb's copy keeps in-frame clones and lacks some. The sample yields about 110,000 clones, 55% to 60% seen once. Sequenced sample: NKG2D-low CD8+ T cells sorted from blood. These receptors were obtained from a human donor with alopecia areata.

The chain uses TRBV7-6 and TRBJ1-3; D not resolved. This CDR3 comprises 14 residues. V was trimmed by 5 bases and J by 3 bases, leaving 11 bases between them. CDR1 and CDR2 from the germline V gene are SGHVS and FNYEAQ. The CDR3 sequence is CASSIVTIGNTIYF. CDR3 coding DNA: TGTGCCAGCAGCATCGTGACAATTGGAAACACCATATATTTT.

The rearrangement uses TRBV7-2 and TRBJ1-5; D uncertain. Germline V lookup: CDR1 SGHTA, CDR2 FQGNSA. The length of the CDR3 is 14 residues. V was clipped by 1 base and J by 7 bases, with 11 bases between them. The CDR3 spells CASSLGGAGQPQHF. CDR3 DNA: TGTGCCAGCAGCTTAGGCGGCGCCGGGCAGCCCCAGCATTTT.

This clone was counted between two and nine times. V and J are TRBV6-5 and TRBJ2-3; 7 bases fit TRBD2. The CDR3 covers 15 residues. The V gene's germline CDR1 is MNHEY and CDR2 SVGAGI. The V gene end was trimmed by 6 bases and the J gene end by 2 bases; junction bases not matched to a gene: 8. The CDR3: CASSGPGLFTDTQYF. Here the CDR3 DNA reads TGTGCCAGCAGCGGACCGGGACTATTCACAGATACGCAGTATTTT.

This clone was recorded a few times. The rearrangement uses TRBV27 and TRBJ2-7, with D possibly being TRBD1 (5 bases). The V gene lost 4 bases and the J gene lost 0 bases, with 7 bases spanning the gap. The CDR3 loop spans 13 amino acids. Germline V CDR1 and CDR2: MNHEY, SMNVEV (reference sequence). The CDR3 region has the DNA TGTGCCAGCAGTTACAGGAGCTCCTACGAGCAGTACTTC. Amino acids: CASSYRSSYEQYF.

The chain couples TRBV28 to TRBJ2-7; possible D gene TRBD1, 6 bases. This CDR3 contains 13 residues. Germline CDR1 and CDR2: MDHEN and SYDVKM. The germline V and J ends were trimmed by 8 bases and 1 base, with 12 bases remaining between them. The CDR3 bases are TGTGCCAGCTCCGGGACACTATCCTACGAGCAGTACTTC. It translates to CASSGTLSYEQYF. The variable domain in full, with the rest retrieved from reference TRBV28 and TRBJ2-7, is DVKVTQSSRYLVKRTGEKVFLECVQDMDHENMFWYRQDPGLGLRLIYFSYDVKMKEKGDIPEGYSVSREKKERFSLILESASTNQTSMYLCASSGTLSYEQYFGPGTRLTVT.

In its sample, this clone was seen once. This sequence joins TRBV7-2 and TRBJ2-7, with D tentatively TRBD1 (6 bases). There are 15 residues in the CDR3. The germline gives CDR1 SGHTA, CDR2 FQGNSA. The V gene lost 5 bases and the J gene lost 6 bases, with 20 bases spanning the gap. The CDR3 is CASSEYRVSGTEQYF. The DNA for the CDR3 is TGTGCCAGCAGCGAATACAGGGTATCCGGAACCGAGCAGTACTTC. Full variable domain (rest looked up from reference TRBV7-2 and TRBJ2-7): GAGVSQSPSNKVTEKGKDVELRCDPISGHTALYWYRQSLGQGLEFLIYFQGNSAPDKSGLPSDRFSAERTGGSVSTLTIQRTQQEDSAVYLCASSEYRVSGTEQYFGPGTRLTVT.

The V and J genes are TRBV7-8 and TRBJ2-1, with 7 positions matching TRBD2. CDR3 length: 16 residues. Trimming at V came to 1 base and at J to 7 bases, leaving 10 bases not matched to a gene. Germline V CDR1 and CDR2: SGHVS, FQNEAQ. CDR3 nucleotides: TGTGCCAGCAGCTTAGTTGCGCGGGGGATGGGGAATGAGCAGTTCTTC. Amino acids: CASSLVARGMGNEQFF.

This clone was observed a handful of times. The chain couples TRBV19 to TRBJ2-1; D is ambiguous. The V gene's germline CDR1 is LNHDA and CDR2 SQIVND (reference sequence). V lost 3 bases and J lost 1, with 7 bases in between. This CDR3 spans 14 amino acids. The chain's CDR3 is CASSIYSSYNEQFF. The CDR3 DNA is TGTGCCAGTAGTATCTACAGTTCCTACAATGAGCAGTTCTTC.

V and J are TRBV30 and TRBJ2-7; 8 bases line up with TRBD2. This CDR3 region has 14 residues. V dropped 0 bases and J dropped 2; count of bases not matched to a gene: 3. CDR1 is GTSNPN, CDR2 SVGIG, per germline (reference sequence). In DNA form, the CDR3 reads TGTGCCTGGAGTGTCGTTAGCGGGACCTACGAGCAGTACTTC. Amino acids: CAWSVVSGTYEQYF. Based on the CDR3 plus reference TRBV30 and TRBJ2-7, the full variable domain is SQTIHQWPATLVQPVGSPLSLECTVEGTSNPNLYWYRQAAGRGLQLLFYSVGIGQISSEVPQNLSASRPQDRQFILSSKKLLLSDSGFYLCAWSVVSGTYEQYFGPGTRLTVT.

V and J are TRBV5-6 and TRBJ2-5; TRBD1 agrees at 7 bases. The CDR3 is 19 amino acids. Germline CDR1 reads SGHDT; CDR2 reads YYEEEE. V trimming: 0 bases; J trimming: 7 bases; junction bases outside the gene matches: 21. For the CDR3, the DNA is TGTGCCAGCAGCTTGGCTAATCCGGCTTTCCGGGACAGCGCAGGGACCCAGTACTTC. Translating it yields CASSLANPAFRDSAGTQYF.

Only a few counts were recorded for this clone. V gene TRBV9 combines with J gene TRBJ2-7; D gene ambiguous. Trimming removed 5 bases at V and 0 bases at J, with 9 bases between. From germline, CDR1 is SGDLS and CDR2 YYNGEE. There are 13 residues in the CDR3. CDR3 region: CASSFESSYEQYF. Written as DNA, the CDR3 is TGTGCCAGCAGTTTCGAGTCCTCCTACGAGCAGTACTTC.

This clone was seen a few times. Here the CDR3 DNA reads TGTGCCAGCAGCTTAGTCCCGGGGAACTACGAGCAGTACTTC. Its protein product is CASSLVPGNYEQYF. The genes are TRBV7-6 and TRBJ2-7; D possibly corresponds to TRBD2 (5 bases). Germline-derived CDR1 and CDR2 are SGHVS and FNYEAQ. The CDR3 spans 14 residues. V was trimmed by 1 base and J by 3 bases, leaving 10 bases between them.